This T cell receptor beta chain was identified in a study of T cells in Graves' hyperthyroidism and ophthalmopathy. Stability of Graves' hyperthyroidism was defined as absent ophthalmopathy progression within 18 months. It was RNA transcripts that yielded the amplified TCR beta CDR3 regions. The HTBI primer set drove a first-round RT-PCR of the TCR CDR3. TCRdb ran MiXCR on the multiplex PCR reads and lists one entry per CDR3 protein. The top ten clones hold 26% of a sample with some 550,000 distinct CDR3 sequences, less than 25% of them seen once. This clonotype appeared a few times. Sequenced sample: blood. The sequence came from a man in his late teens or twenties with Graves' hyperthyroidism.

CDR3 protein: CSARAGTENTEAFF. The DNA for the CDR3 is TGCAGTGCTAGAGCCGGGACGGAGAACACTGAAGCTTTCTTT. The chain couples TRBV20-1 to TRBJ1-1; TRBD1 is a possible D gene (5 bases). Per germline, CDR1 DFQATT and CDR2 SNEGSKA (reference sequence). V was clipped by 1 base and J by 1 base, with 10 bases between them. The CDR3 consists of 14 residues.